Below are 28 T cell receptor beta chains sequenced from a single sample in a study of T cells after yellow fever vaccination (dated by TCRdb to about 2019). The library was generated by 5' RACE. The sequencing machine was an Illumina HiSeq 2500. The public reads were run again by TCRdb, first through fastp at Q25 and then through MiXCR, and only productive beta chains were kept. When rows share a CDR3 protein, they turn into one entry using the most common DNA and genes. This sample holds 620,000 or so distinct CDR3 sequences; roughly 12% were observed only once. About 16% of the sample belongs to the ten largest clones. Sample treatment or condition, as interpreted from the label and publication: live attenuated yellow fever vaccine strain. This specimen was PBMCs, taken on the day of the yellow fever booster vaccination. The receptors were gathered from a man aged 25-45 years who received the YFV17D yellow fever vaccine.

The chain combines TRBV4-2 with TRBJ2-1; D may be TRBD1 (6 bases). The CDR3 is 13 residues long. Germline CDR1 and CDR2: LGHNA and YNFKEQ. V was pared by 3 bases and J by 16 bases, with 19 bases between. Here the CDR3 reads CASSQVKDQGRFF. DNA for the CDR3: TGTGCCAGCAGCCAGGTAAAGGACCAGGGGCGATTCTTC.

This clonotype was seen only a few times. The J gene is TRBJ1-6, the V gene TRBV14; the D is unclear. V lost 2 bases to trimming and J lost 7 bases, with 15 bases between them. The CDR3 length is 16 residues. Germline CDR1 reads SGHDN; CDR2 reads FVKESK. The chain's CDR3 is CASSQSDLMTNSPLHF. In DNA form, the CDR3 reads TGTGCCAGCAGCCAATCGGACCTGATGACAAATTCACCCCTCCACTTT.

This clonotype has more than one count but fewer than ten. In DNA form, the CDR3 reads TGTGCCAGCAGTTTGAACCTAGCGGGGCACTATGAGCAGTTCTTC. It yields the protein CASSLNLAGHYEQFF. V gene TRBV28 combines with J gene TRBJ2-1; 9 positions match TRBD2. Germline V gene sequence: CDR1 MDHEN, CDR2 SYDVKM. CDR3 length: 15 amino acids. The J segment lost 8 bases and the V segment lost 3 bases, leaving 8 bases of the junction unmatched.

This clonotype was seen a handful of times. This rearrangement joins TRBV5-1 to TRBJ2-1; the match to TRBD1 covers 8 bases. CDR3 length: 19 amino acids. The germline V gene has CDR1 SGHRS and CDR2 YFSETQ. With 1 base clipped from V and 5 bases from J, the junction kept 17 bases outside the gene matches. This CDR3 reads CASSLNPPRRTGKDNEQFF. The CDR3 bases are TGCGCCAGCAGCTTGAACCCACCGCGGAGGACAGGGAAAGACAATGAGCAGTTCTTC.

This clonotype was seen a handful of times. This chain uses TRBV6-5 with TRBJ1-2; D unclear. CDR3 length: 17 residues. The ends were cut back, 0 bases at V and 2 bases at J, with 16 bases in the middle. Germline CDR1 is MNHEY and CDR2 is SVGAGI. CDR3 amino acids: CASSYSVNTPINYGYTF. CDR3 DNA sequence: TGTGCCAGCAGTTACTCAGTCAATACGCCTATAAACTATGGCTACACCTTC.

The chain combines TRBV18 with TRBJ1-4; no definite D call. The ends were cut back, 2 bases at V and 3 bases at J, with 7 bases in the middle. This CDR3 is 14 amino acids long. CDR1 is KGHSH and CDR2 is LQKENI in the germline V gene. The CDR3 is CASSPRESNEKLFF. The CDR3 DNA follows: TGTGCCAGCTCACCAAGGGAGTCTAATGAAAAACTGTTTTTT. The full variable domain, with the rest looked up from reference TRBV18 and TRBJ1-4, is NAGVMQNPRHLVRRRGQEARLRCSPMKGHSHVYWYRQLPEEGLKFMVYLQKENIIDESGMPKERFSAEFPKEGPSILRIQQVVRGDSAAYFCASSPRESNEKLFFGSGTQLSVL.

This clonotype was counted only a few times. This sequence joins TRBV20-1 and TRBJ2-6; perhaps D is TRBD1 or TRBD2 (6 bases each). Germline CDR1 reads DFQATT; CDR2 reads SNEGSKA (reference sequence). Trimming removed 2 bases at V and 0 bases at J, with 8 bases between. The CDR3 has 15 residues. This CDR3 reads CSARRGVSGANVLTF. CDR3 sequence (DNA): TGCAGTGCTAGAAGGGGGGTCTCTGGGGCCAACGTCCTGACTTTC.

This clonotype appeared a few times. The chain carries TRBV27 and TRBJ2-5; a weak D match, TRBD1 (5 bases). V gave up 6 bases and J gave up 5 bases, with 16 bases separating them. Germline V gene data show CDR1 as MNHEY and CDR2 as SMNVEV (reference sequence). CDR3 length: 14 amino acids. CDR3 in DNA: TGTGCCAGCAGGGAGTTGGGGCGGCAGGAGACCCAGTACTTC. It is translated as CASRELGRQETQYF.

This clonotype showed up just a few times. J is TRBJ2-2 and V is TRBV11-3; possibly TRBD2 for D (6 bases). Germline-derived CDR1 and CDR2 are SGHNT and YENEEA. The V end lost 1 base, the J end lost 5 bases, and 8 bases lay between the germline ends. This CDR3 region has 14 residues. The CDR3 nucleotides are TGTGCCAGCAGCTTAGGACTAGAAACCGGGGAGCTGTTTTTT. Translating it yields CASSLGLETGELFF.

This sequence joins TRBV29-1 and TRBJ2-3; 7 bases match TRBD1. V lost 2 bases, J lost 3 bases, and 8 bases stayed unmatched. CDR1 and CDR2 from the germline V gene are SQVTM and ANQGSEA. CDR3 size: 15 residues. CDR3 in amino acids: CSVEPGSRGTDTQYF. As DNA, the CDR3 is TGCAGCGTTGAACCAGGGAGCAGGGGGACAGATACGCAGTATTTT.

J is TRBJ2-3 and V is TRBV29-1; no clear D. Germline V gene sequence: CDR1 SQVTM, CDR2 ANQGSEA. The V gene lost 2 bases and the J gene lost 0 bases, with 9 bases spanning the gap. The CDR3 totals 14 residues. The CDR3 is CSVEIPGSTDTQYF. In nucleotides, the CDR3 is TGCAGCGTTGAAATCCCCGGGAGCACAGATACGCAGTATTTT.

This clonotype has more than one count but fewer than ten. The chain recombines TRBV7-6 with TRBJ2-7, with D unclear. CDR1 is SGHVS and CDR2 is FNYEAQ in the germline V gene. V lost 0 bases and J 1 base, leaving 7 bases between the germline ends. CDR3 size: 14 residues. The CDR3 is CASSLAVASYEQYF. The CDR3 bases are TGTGCCAGCAGCTTAGCGGTAGCTTCCTACGAGCAGTACTTC.

This clonotype was seen more than once but under ten times. J is TRBJ2-3 and V is TRBV12-3 or TRBV12-4; 9 positions match TRBD2. V was pared by 3 bases and J by 2 bases, with 18 bases of the junction left unmatched. This CDR3 has 20 amino acids. This CDR3 reads CASSFGGPLISGRYTDTQYF. The DNA of the CDR3 is TGTGCCAGCAGTTTTGGGGGCCCCCTCATTAGCGGGAGATACACAGATACGCAGTATTTT.

This clonotype was detected a few times. The rearrangement uses TRBV20-1 and TRBJ2-4; the D gene is possibly TRBD2 (5 bases). Germline values: CDR1 DFQATT, CDR2 SNEGSKA (reference sequence). There are 18 residues in the CDR3. V was pared by 5 bases and J by 0 bases, with 23 bases between. The CDR3 sequence: CSAGSDLRSGLAKNIQYF. The CDR3, as DNA: TGCAGTGCTGGGTCTGACTTGAGGAGCGGCTTAGCCAAAAACATTCAGTACTTC.

This clonotype has only a few counts. The rearrangement uses TRBV10-3 and TRBJ2-1, with unresolved D. Germline CDR1 and CDR2: ENHRY and SYGVKD. This CDR3 region has 12 residues. V was trimmed by 11 bases and J by 7 bases, leaving 15 bases between them. In nucleotides, the CDR3 is TGTGCCGCGCGGACCACTCAAAATGAGCAGTTCTTC. This codes for CAARTTQNEQFF.

The sample holds a few counts of this clonotype. This chain links TRBV21-1 with TRBJ2-7; the table's D gene call, TRBD1, was not cross checked with the DNA. TRBV21-1 is given as a pseudogene. The CDR3 contains 15 residues. The CDR3 bases are TGTGCCAGCAGCAAAGGACAGACAGGGACCTACGAGCAGTACTTC. It is translated as CASSKGQTGTYEQYF.

This clonotype was observed a few times. The V gene is TRBV12-3 or TRBV12-4, the J gene TRBJ1-5; D uncertain. The CDR3 runs to 15 residues. V was cut by 4 bases and J by 0 bases, with 10 bases left in between. The CDR3 DNA sequence: TGTGCCAGCAGTTCCCAGGTTATTAGCAATCAGCCCCAGCATTTT. Protein sequence: CASSSQVISNQPQHF.

This sequence joins TRBV7-8 and TRBJ2-1; D might be TRBD1 (5 bases). Germline CDR1 is SGHVS and CDR2 is FQNEAQ. The CDR3 sequence is 14 residues long. V gave up 4 bases and J gave up 6 bases, with 13 bases separating them. This chain's CDR3 is CASSSLTRVNEQFF. CDR3 DNA: TGTGCCAGCAGCTCCCTAACCAGGGTCAATGAGCAGTTCTTC.

This clonotype was seen many times. This rearrangement joins TRBV28 to TRBJ2-7; D remains unclear. This CDR3 comprises 15 residues. Looked up from germline, CDR1 is MDHEN and CDR2 is SYDVKM. Trimming shortened V by 5 bases and J by 3 bases, and 17 bases separated the two germline ends. The CDR3 reads CASSRTSLGSYEQYF. The CDR3 nucleotides read TGTGCCAGCAGTCGGACCTCCCTGGGAAGCTACGAGCAGTACTTC. Combining the CDR3 with reference TRBV28 and TRBJ2-7 gives the whole variable domain DVKVTQSSRYLVKRTGEKVFLECVQDMDHENMFWYRQDPGLGLRLIYFSYDVKMKEKGDIPEGYSVSREKKERFSLILESASTNQTSMYLCASSRTSLGSYEQYFGPGTRLTVT.

This clonotype has more than one count but fewer than ten. The rearrangement joins TRBV18 to TRBJ2-1; D perhaps matches TRBD2 (5 bases). From germline, CDR1 is KGHSH and CDR2 LQKENI. Trimming took 6 bases from V and 5 from J, leaving 11 bases between them. The CDR3 covers 13 residues. The CDR3, as DNA: TGTGCCAGCTCGGGGAGCGGCCACAATGAGCAGTTCTTC. Translating it yields CASSGSGHNEQFF.

This clonotype was found many times. The gene calls are TRBV29-1 and TRBJ1-2; no firm D call. This CDR3 is 13 amino acids long. CDR1 and CDR2 from the germline V gene are SQVTM and ANQGSEA. The germline V and J ends were trimmed by 4 bases and 3 bases, with 12 bases remaining between them. The CDR3 DNA is TGCAGCGTTGGGTATAGAAATCACTATGGCTACACCTTC. Amino acid sequence: CSVGYRNHYGYTF.

At least ten counts were recorded for this clonotype. CDR3 nucleotides: TGTGCCAGCAGTTCCGTGGCTAGCGGGAGCGGAGAGACCCAGTACTTC. As protein: CASSSVASGSGETQYF. The chain employs TRBV27 and TRBJ2-5; 10 bases map to TRBD2. The germline gives CDR1 MNHEY, CDR2 SMNVEV (reference sequence). The CDR3 loop spans 16 amino acids. J was trimmed by 4 bases and V by 4 bases; bases with no gene match: 9.

This clonotype was detected once. The chain carries TRBV6-1 and TRBJ2-1; 7 bases line up with TRBD2. Germline V CDR1 and CDR2: MNHNS, SASEGT. The CDR3 has 13 residues. The trim removed 10 bases at V and 5 bases at J, leaving 8 bases unmatched. CDR3 DNA: TGTGCCACCGGGGGGACTTCGGACAATGAGCAGTTCTTC. Translation: CATGGTSDNEQFF.

The V call is TRBV7-9, the J call TRBJ2-3, with TRBD2 matching 9 bases. The J segment lost 2 bases and the V segment lost 4 bases, leaving 1 base of the junction unmatched. The CDR3 covers 14 residues. Germline assignment: CDR1 SEHNR and CDR2 FQNEAQ (reference sequence). CDR3 loop: CASSSSGVTDTQYF. Here the CDR3 DNA reads TGTGCCAGCAGCTCTAGCGGGGTCACAGATACGCAGTATTTT.

The rearrangement joins TRBV5-1 to TRBJ1-1; D gene uncertain. V was pared by 4 bases and J by 3 bases, with 13 bases between. This CDR3 has 14 residues. Germline assignment: CDR1 SGHRS and CDR2 YFSETQ. CDR3 loop: CASSRDGVDTEAFF. In nucleotides, the CDR3 is TGCGCCAGCAGCCGAGATGGGGTGGACACTGAAGCTTTCTTT.

This clonotype was found many times. V gene TRBV29-1 combines with J gene TRBJ2-3, with 8 positions matching TRBD1. With V trimmed by 6 bases and J by 10 bases, 18 bases remained unmatched. Germline V gene lookup returns CDR1 SQVTM and CDR2 ANQGSEA. The CDR3 runs to 15 residues. The CDR3 sequence: CSVETQGAGAVAQYF. The CDR3 nucleotides read TGCAGCGTCGAAACCCAGGGGGCCGGAGCGGTTGCGCAGTATTTT.

This clonotype was observed a handful of times. The chain links TRBV7-2 to TRBJ2-1; 7 bases match TRBD1. CDR3 length: 15 residues. The V segment lost 5 bases and the J segment 8 bases; nucleotides outside the gene matches: 12. Per germline, CDR1 SGHTA and CDR2 FQGNSA. The CDR3: CASSTGQPKGDEQFF. The CDR3 nucleotides are TGTGCCAGCAGCACGGGACAGCCTAAGGGGGATGAGCAGTTCTTC.

This clonotype came up a few times. J is TRBJ2-1 and V is TRBV18; D not certain. CDR1 is KGHSH and CDR2 is LQKENI in the germline V gene. The CDR3 is made up of 11 amino acids. V lost 3 bases and J 9 bases, leaving 6 bases between the germline ends. The CDR3 sequence: CASSPSTEQFF. The CDR3 DNA reads TGTGCCAGCTCACCGTCTACTGAGCAGTTCTTC.